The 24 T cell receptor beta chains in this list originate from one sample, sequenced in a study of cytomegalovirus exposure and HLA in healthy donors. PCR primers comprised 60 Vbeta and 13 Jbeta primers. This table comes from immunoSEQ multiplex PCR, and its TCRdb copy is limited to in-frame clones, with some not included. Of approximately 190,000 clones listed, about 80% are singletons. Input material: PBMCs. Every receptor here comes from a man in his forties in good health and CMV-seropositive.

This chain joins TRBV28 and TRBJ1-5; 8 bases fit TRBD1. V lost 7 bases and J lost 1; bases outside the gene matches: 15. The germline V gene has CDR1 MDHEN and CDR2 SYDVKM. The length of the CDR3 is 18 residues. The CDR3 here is CASTPPLYRGWSNQPQHF. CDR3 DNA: TGTGCCAGCACCCCGCCGCTGTACAGGGGGTGGAGCAATCAGCCCCAGCATTTT.

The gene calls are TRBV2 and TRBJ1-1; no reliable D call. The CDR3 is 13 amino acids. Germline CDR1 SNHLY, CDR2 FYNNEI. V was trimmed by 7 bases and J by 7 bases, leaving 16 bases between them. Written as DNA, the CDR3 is TGTGCCAGCATTGGAGGGAGGGTGGGTGAAGCTTTCTTT. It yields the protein CASIGGRVGEAFF.

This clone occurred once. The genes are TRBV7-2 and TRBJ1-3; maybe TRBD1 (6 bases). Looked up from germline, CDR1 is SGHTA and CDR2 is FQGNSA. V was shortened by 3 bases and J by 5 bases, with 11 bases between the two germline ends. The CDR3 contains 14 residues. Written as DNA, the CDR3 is TGTGCCAGCAGCTTTGACAGGCTCAGAAACACCATATATTTT. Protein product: CASSFDRLRNTIYF.

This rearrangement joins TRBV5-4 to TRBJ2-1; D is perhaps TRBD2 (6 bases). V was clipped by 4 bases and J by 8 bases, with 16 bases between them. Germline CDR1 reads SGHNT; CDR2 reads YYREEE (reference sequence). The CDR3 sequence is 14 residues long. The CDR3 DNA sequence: TGTGCCAGCAGCCTCCGGGGGTATTACGATGAGCAGTTCTTC. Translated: CASSLRGYYDEQFF.

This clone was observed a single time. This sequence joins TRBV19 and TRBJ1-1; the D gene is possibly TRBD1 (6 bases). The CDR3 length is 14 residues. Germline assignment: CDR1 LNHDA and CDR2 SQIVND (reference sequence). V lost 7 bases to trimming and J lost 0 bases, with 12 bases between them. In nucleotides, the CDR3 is TGTGCCAGTACCCCGGACAGCATGAACACTGAAGCTTTCTTT. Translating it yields CASTPDSMNTEAFF.

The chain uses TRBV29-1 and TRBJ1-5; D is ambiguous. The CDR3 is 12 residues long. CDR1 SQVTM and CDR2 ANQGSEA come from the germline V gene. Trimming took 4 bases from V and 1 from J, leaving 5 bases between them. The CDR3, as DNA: TGCAGCGTTGGGGAGAGCAATCAGCCCCAGCATTTT. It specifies CSVGESNQPQHF. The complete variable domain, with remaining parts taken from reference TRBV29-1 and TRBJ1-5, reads SAVISQKPSRDICQRGTSLTIQCQVDSQVTMMFWYRQQPGQSLTLIATANQGSEATYESGFVIDKFPISRPNLTFSTLTVSNMSPEDSSIYLCSVGESNQPQHFGDGTRLSIL.

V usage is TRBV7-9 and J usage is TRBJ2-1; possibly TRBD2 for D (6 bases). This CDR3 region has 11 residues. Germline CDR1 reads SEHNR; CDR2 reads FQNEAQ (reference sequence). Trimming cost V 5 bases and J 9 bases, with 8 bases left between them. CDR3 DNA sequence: TGTGCCAGCAGCCCCGGGGGTGAGCAGTTCTTC. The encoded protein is CASSPGGEQFF.

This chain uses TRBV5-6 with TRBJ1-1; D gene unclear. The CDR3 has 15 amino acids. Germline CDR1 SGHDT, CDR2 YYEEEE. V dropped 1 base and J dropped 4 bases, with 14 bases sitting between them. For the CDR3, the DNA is TGTGCCAGCAGCTTGTTGGCGGGTAAGGGCACTGAAGCTTTCTTT. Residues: CASSLLAGKGTEAFF.

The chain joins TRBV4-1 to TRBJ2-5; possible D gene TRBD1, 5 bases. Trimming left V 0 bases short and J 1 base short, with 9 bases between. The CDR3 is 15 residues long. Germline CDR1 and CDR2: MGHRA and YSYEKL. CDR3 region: CASSQDPRAQETQYF. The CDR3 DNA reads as TGCGCCAGCAGCCAAGATCCCAGGGCCCAAGAGACCCAGTACTTC.

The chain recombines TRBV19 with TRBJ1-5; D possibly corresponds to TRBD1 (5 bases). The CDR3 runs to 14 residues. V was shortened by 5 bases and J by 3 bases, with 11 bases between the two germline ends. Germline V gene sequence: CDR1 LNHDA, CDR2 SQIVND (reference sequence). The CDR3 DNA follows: TGTGCCAGTAGTGCGGGGCCCAACAATCAGCCCCAGCATTTT. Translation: CASSAGPNNQPQHF.

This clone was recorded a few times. The CDR3 protein is CASSLGSGQPQHF. CDR3 coding DNA: TGTGCCAGCAGCTTAGGGTCGGGACAGCCCCAGCATTTT. The chain links TRBV7-6 to TRBJ1-5; D not resolved. V was trimmed by 1 base and J by 7 bases, leaving 8 bases between them. Germline V CDR1 and CDR2: SGHVS, FNYEAQ. This CDR3 has 13 residues.

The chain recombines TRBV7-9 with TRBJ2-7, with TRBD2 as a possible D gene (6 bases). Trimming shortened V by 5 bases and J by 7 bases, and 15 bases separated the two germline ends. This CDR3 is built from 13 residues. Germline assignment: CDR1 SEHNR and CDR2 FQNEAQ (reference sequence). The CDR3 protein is CASSVSGSEEQYF. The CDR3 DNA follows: TGTGCCAGCAGCGTTAGCGGTAGTGAGGAGCAGTACTTC. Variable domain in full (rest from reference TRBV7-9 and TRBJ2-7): DTGVSQNPRHKITKRGQNVTFRCDPISEHNRLYWYRQTLGQGPEFLTYFQNEAQLEKSRLLSDRFSAERPKGSFSTLEIQRTEQGDSAMYLCASSVSGSEEQYFGPGTRLTVT.

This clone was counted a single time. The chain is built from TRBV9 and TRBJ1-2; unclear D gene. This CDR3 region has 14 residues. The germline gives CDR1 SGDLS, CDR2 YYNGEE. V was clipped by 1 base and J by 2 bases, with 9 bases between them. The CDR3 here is CASSVQGANYGYTF. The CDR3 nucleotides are TGTGCCAGCAGCGTACAAGGAGCCAACTATGGCTACACCTTC.

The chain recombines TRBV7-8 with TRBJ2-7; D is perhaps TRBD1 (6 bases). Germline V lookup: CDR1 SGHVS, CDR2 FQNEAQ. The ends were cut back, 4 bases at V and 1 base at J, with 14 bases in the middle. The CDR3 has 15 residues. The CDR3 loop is CASSSDSWVSYEQYF. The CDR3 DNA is TGTGCCAGCAGCTCGGACAGTTGGGTGTCCTACGAGCAGTACTTC.

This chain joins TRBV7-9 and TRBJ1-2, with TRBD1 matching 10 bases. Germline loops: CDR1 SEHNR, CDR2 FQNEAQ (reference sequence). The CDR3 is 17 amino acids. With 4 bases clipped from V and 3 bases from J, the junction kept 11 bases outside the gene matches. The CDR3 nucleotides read TGTGCCAGCAGCTCATCACGTTCCGGGACAGGGGACTATGGCTACACCTTC. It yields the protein CASSSSRSGTGDYGYTF.

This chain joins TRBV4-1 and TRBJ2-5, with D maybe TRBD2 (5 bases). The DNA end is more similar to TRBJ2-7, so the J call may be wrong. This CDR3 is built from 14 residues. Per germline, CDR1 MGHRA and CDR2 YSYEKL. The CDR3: CASSPTPGTYEQYF. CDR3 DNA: TGCGCCAGCAGCCCAACTCCGGGAACATACGAGCAGTACTTC.

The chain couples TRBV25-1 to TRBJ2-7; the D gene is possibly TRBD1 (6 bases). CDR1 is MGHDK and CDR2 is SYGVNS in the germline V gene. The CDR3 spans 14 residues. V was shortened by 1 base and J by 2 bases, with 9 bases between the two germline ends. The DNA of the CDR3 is TGTGCCAGCAGTGAATGGGACAACACCTACGAGCAGTACTTC. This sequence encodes CASSEWDNTYEQYF.

This chain's CDR3 is CASSPPGQYPGTGELFF. The CDR3 DNA sequence: TGTGCCAGCTCACCACCGGGACAGTACCCGGGGACCGGGGAGCTGTTTTTT. The V and J genes are TRBV18 and TRBJ2-2, with 7 bases that match TRBD1. From germline, CDR1 is KGHSH and CDR2 LQKENI. The CDR3 loop spans 17 amino acids. V was pared by 0 bases and J by 5 bases, with 9 bases of the junction left unmatched.

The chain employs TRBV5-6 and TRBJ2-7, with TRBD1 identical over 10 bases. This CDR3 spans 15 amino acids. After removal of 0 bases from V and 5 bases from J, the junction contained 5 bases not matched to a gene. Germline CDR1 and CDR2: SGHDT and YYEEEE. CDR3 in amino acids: CASSLGGQGTNEQYF. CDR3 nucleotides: TGTGCCAGCAGCTTGGGGGGACAGGGGACCAACGAGCAGTACTTC.

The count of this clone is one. CDR3 DNA: TGCGCCAGCAGCCAAGGCTCCCGGACGGACACTAACTATGGCTACACCTTC. It translates to CASSQGSRTDTNYGYTF. The chain couples TRBV5-1 to TRBJ1-2, with D perhaps TRBD1 (5 bases). V lost 4 bases and J lost 0, with 19 bases in between. Germline V gene sequence: CDR1 SGHRS, CDR2 YFSETQ. This CDR3 has 17 amino acids.

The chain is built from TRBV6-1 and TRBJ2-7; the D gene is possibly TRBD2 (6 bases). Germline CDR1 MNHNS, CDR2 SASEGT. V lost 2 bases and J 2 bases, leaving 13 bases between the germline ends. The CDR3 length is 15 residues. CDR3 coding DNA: TGTGCCAGCAGTGAAAGGGCAGGGAGGACCTACGAGCAGTACTTC. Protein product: CASSERAGRTYEQYF.

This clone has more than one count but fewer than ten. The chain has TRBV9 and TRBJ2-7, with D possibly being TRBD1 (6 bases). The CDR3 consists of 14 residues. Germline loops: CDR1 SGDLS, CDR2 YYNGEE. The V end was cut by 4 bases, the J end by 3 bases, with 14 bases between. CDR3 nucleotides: TGTGCCAGCAGCCCTCCGGGACACCACTACGAGCAGTACTTC. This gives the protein CASSPPGHHYEQYF.

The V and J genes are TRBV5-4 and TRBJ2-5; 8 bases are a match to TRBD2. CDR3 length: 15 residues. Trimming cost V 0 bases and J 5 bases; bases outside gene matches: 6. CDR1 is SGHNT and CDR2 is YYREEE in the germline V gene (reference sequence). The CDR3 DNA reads TGTGCCAGCAGCTTGGTGCGGGGGGCCAGGGAGACCCAGTACTTC. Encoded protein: CASSLVRGARETQYF.

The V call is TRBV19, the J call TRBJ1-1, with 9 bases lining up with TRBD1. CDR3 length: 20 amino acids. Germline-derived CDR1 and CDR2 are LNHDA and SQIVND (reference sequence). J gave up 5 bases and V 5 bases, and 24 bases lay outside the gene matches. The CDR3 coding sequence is TGTGCCAGTAGTCCCGGACAGGGGAGTGAGACGGCGGGGAGACGGACTGAAGCTTTCTTT. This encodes CASSPGQGSETAGRRTEAFF.